The clone carrying this T cell receptor beta chain appeared once. This specimen belongs to a study of shared clonotypes between healthy human individuals. The CDR3 is 17 amino acids. In germline, CDR1 is SEHNR, CDR2 FQNEAQ (reference sequence). V lost 2 bases and J lost 3; bases outside the gene matches: 9. The table came from immunoSEQ multiplex PCR; TCRdb's copy has only in-frame clones and leaves some out. The sample has some 2,400,000 clones, 95% seen once. The origin of this receptor is a man aged 18 to 30 in good health. The chain has TRBV7-9 and TRBJ1-4; TRBD1 agrees at 7 bases. Source material: naive CD4+ T cells sorted from blood. Subset: CD45RA+ positively selected. As DNA, the CDR3 is TGTGCCAGCAGCTTAATGGGAGGGACAGCCTCTAATGAAAAACTGTTTTTT. It translates to CASSLMGGTASNEKLFF.